This T cell receptor beta chain is drawn from a study of T cells after yellow fever vaccination. Study at large: The fractions with low cell numbers were processed using SMART-Seq v4 Ultra Low Input. Notes on the study in general: Although most clonotypes did not, a small share appeared in both CD4 and CD8 compartments.

V lost 5 bases to trimming and J lost 2 bases; unmatched junction nucleotides: 5. CDR3 length: 14 residues. Germline V gene sequence: CDR1 LGHNT, CDR2 FRNRAP. A universal primer site and UMIs were added as TCR cDNA was made by 5'RACE template switching. TCRdb recomputed calls from the 5' RACE reads with MiXCR, one row per CDR3 protein. The sample holds about 250,000 distinct CDR3 sequences, over 3% seen once. There are a few counts of this clonotype. Its specificity is not known. V is TRBV12-5 and J is TRBJ2-5; 7 nucleotides match TRBD2. The starting material was PBMCs, obtained 15 days after the yellow fever booster vaccination. This TCR was sampled from a man younger than 35 who received the YFV17D yellow fever vaccine. CDR3 in amino acids: CASGTWGGQETQYF. CDR3 in DNA: TGTGCTAGTGGTACCTGGGGGGGGCAAGAGACCCAGTACTTC.